This record looks at one T cell receptor beta chain sequence and its context. Study members were between roughly 18 and 89 years old and lived in 20 to 30 US regions. Resolution of symptoms, clearance, or two negative PCRs was present in recovered Cohort 3 donors. This entry comes from a study of blood T cell repertoires in COVID-19. The CDR3 runs 14 residues. Trimming shortened V by 4 bases and J by 2 bases, and 12 bases separated the two germline ends. The germline V gene encodes CDR1 SGHAT and CDR2 FQNNGV. The data were produced by immunoSEQ multiplex PCR, yet TCRdb's version contains in-frame clones alone and is incomplete. The data contain about 210,000 clones, over 75% of them singletons.

The source material was PBMCs or T cells enriched from blood (not recorded which). This clonotype originated in a middle-aged man who had recovered from COVID-19. The genes are TRBV11-2 and TRBJ2-7; possible D gene TRBD1, 5 bases. The CDR3 region is CASSSQGTTYEQYF. CDR3 DNA sequence: TGTGCCAGCAGCTCCCAGGGAACAACCTACGAGCAGTACTTC.